The 31 T cell receptor beta chains given below trace back to one sample, sequenced in a study of T cells after yellow fever vaccination. TCRdb used MiXCR to reprocess the 5' RACE reads, holding one entry per CDR3 protein. The repertoire holds 300,000 to 400,000 distinct CDR3 sequences, with 8.7% as singletons. The sample consisted of PBMCs, taken on the day of the first yellow fever vaccination. These TCRs come from a man aged 18 to 29 who received the YFV17D yellow fever vaccine.

Only a few counts were recorded for this clonotype. The genes are TRBV10-2 and TRBJ2-5; D unresolved. Trimming stripped 6 bases from V and 3 bases from J, with 14 bases between. The V gene's germline CDR1 is WSHSY and CDR2 SAAADI. CDR3 length: 14 residues. The CDR3: CASSPMLKEETQYF. CDR3 DNA: TGCGCCAGCAGCCCTATGTTAAAGGAAGAGACCCAGTACTTC.

This clonotype was observed at least ten times. The chain combines TRBV30 with TRBJ2-7, with D possibly matching TRBD1 (5 bases). V dropped 1 base and J dropped 1 base, with 8 bases sitting between them. The CDR3 runs to 13 residues. Germline V gives CDR1 GTSNPN, CDR2 SVGIG (reference sequence). CDR3 region: CAWSDRRSYEQYF. In DNA, the CDR3 is TGTGCCTGGAGTGACAGGCGGTCCTACGAGCAGTACTTC.

This clonotype was counted ten times or more. The chain carries TRBV12-3 or TRBV12-4 and TRBJ1-1; D remains ambiguous. The CDR3 covers 15 residues. The V and J ends lost 6 bases and 5 bases respectively, with 19 bases between them. The CDR3 loop reads CASSTPSRWGTEAFF. In nucleotides, the CDR3 is TGTGCCAGCAGCACCCCTTCACGGTGGGGAACTGAAGCTTTCTTT.

This clonotype was picked up one time. The rearrangement joins TRBV20-1 to TRBJ2-7; perhaps TRBD1 as D (6 bases). Germline V gives CDR1 DFQATT, CDR2 SNEGSKA (reference sequence). The CDR3 is made up of 13 amino acids. V gave up 0 bases and J gave up 3 bases, with 9 bases separating them. CDR3 residues: CSARDWDNYEQYF. In DNA, the CDR3 is TGCAGTGCTAGAGATTGGGACAACTACGAGCAGTACTTC.

This clonotype was counted a few times. The chain couples TRBV5-1 to TRBJ1-2; the D gene is possibly TRBD1 (5 bases). The CDR3 length is 14 residues. The germline gives CDR1 SGHRS, CDR2 YFSETQ. Trimming took 4 bases from V and 8 from J, leaving 18 bases between them. The CDR3 region has the DNA TGCGCCAGCAGCCCGGGAGGGGACGGTCAGGGCTACACCTTC. Translating gives CASSPGGDGQGYTF. Looking up the rest from reference TRBV5-1 and TRBJ1-2 gives the full variable domain: KAGVTQTPRYLIKTRGQQVTLSCSPISGHRSVSWYQQTPGQGLQFLFEYFSETQRNKGNFPGRFSGRQFSNSRSEMNVSTLELGDSALYLCASSPGGDGQGYTFGSGTRLTVV.

This clonotype appeared a few times. J is TRBJ1-4 and V is TRBV7-2, with D hard to call. Germline CDR1 SGHTA, CDR2 FQGNSA. V shed 6 bases and J shed 8 bases, with 13 bases lying between them. This CDR3 is built from 13 residues. CDR3 loop: CASRTAVGEKLFF. Here the CDR3 DNA reads TGTGCCAGCAGGACGGCTGTCGGGGAAAAACTGTTTTTT.

The V call is TRBV28, the J call TRBJ1-5; D is unresolved. Germline values: CDR1 MDHEN, CDR2 SYDVKM. CDR3 length equals 13 residues. V lost 5 bases to trimming and J lost 4 bases, with 9 bases between them. The chain's CDR3 is CASSEILNQPQHF. In nucleotides, the CDR3 is TGTGCCAGCAGTGAGATTCTGAATCAGCCCCAGCATTTT. Filled out from reference TRBV28 and TRBJ1-5, the complete variable domain reads DVKVTQSSRYLVKRTGEKVFLECVQDMDHENMFWYRQDPGLGLRLIYFSYDVKMKEKGDIPEGYSVSREKKERFSLILESASTNQTSMYLCASSEILNQPQHFGDGTRLSIL.

The table lists this clonotype with many counts. V is TRBV5-7 and J is TRBJ1-5, with no clear D. TRBV5-7 falls under the ORF class, with uncertain function. The CDR3 contains 15 residues. Trimming removed 1 base at V and 0 bases at J, with 8 bases between. The CDR3 DNA follows: TGTGCCAGCAGCTTGAAGGCCTATAGCAATCAGCCCCAGCATTTT. Translation: CASSLKAYSNQPQHF.

The genes are TRBV12-3 or TRBV12-4 and TRBJ2-1, with TRBD2 matching 11 bases. The length of the CDR3 is 15 residues. After removal of 6 bases from V and 9 bases from J, the junction contained 10 bases not matched to a gene. CDR3 residues: CASRYSGGASREQFF. The CDR3 DNA follows: TGTGCCAGCAGATATAGCGGGGGGGCCTCACGTGAGCAGTTCTTC.

At least ten counts were recorded for this clonotype. This sequence joins TRBV20-1 and TRBJ1-5, with D possibly matching TRBD1 (5 bases). Between the trimmed V and J ends, which lost 6 bases and 2 bases, there was a span of 11 bases. Germline CDR1 is DFQATT and CDR2 is SNEGSKA (reference sequence). The CDR3 has 13 residues. The CDR3 region is CSALGHGNQPQHF. The CDR3 region has the DNA TGCAGTGCCCTCGGACACGGCAATCAGCCCCAGCATTTT.

This clonotype was detected ten times or more. CDR3 loop: CASSQDLRNTIYF. The DNA for the CDR3 is TGCGCCAGCAGCCAAGATTTGAGGAACACCATATATTTT. This chain links TRBV4-3 with TRBJ1-3; D not certain. The CDR3 spans 13 residues. Germline V gives CDR1 LGHNA, CDR2 YSLEER. Trimming left V 0 bases short and J 7 bases short, with 7 bases between.

The V and J genes are TRBV25-1 and TRBJ2-4; 7 bases match TRBD2. This CDR3 contains 16 residues. Per germline, CDR1 MGHDK and CDR2 SYGVNS. Losses at the gene ends were 4 bases for V and 0 bases for J; bases not matched to a gene: 6. CDR3 protein: CASSGGGSLAKNIQYF. CDR3 bases: TGTGCCAGCAGTGGGGGGGGGTCTTTAGCCAAAAACATTCAGTACTTC.

This clonotype turned up a few times. The V gene is TRBV5-6, the J gene TRBJ1-1; D is possibly TRBD1 (5 bases). The CDR3 sequence is 13 residues long. In germline, CDR1 is SGHDT, CDR2 YYEEEE. The ends were cut back, 5 bases at V and 6 bases at J, with 14 bases in the middle. CDR3 in DNA: TGTGCCAGCAGTTGGGGGGGTCCCGCTGAAGCTTTCTTT. It translates to CASSWGGPAEAFF.

J is TRBJ2-1 and V is TRBV2; D gene unclear. The CDR3 consists of 13 residues. Trimming took off 1 base at V and 5 bases at J, with 6 bases between the two ends. Germline CDR1 and CDR2: SNHLY and FYNNEI. The CDR3 DNA sequence: TGTGCCAGCAGTGAAGACGCCCACAATGAGCAGTTCTTC. It yields the protein CASSEDAHNEQFF. Full variable domain (outside the CDR3, taken from reference TRBV2 and TRBJ2-1): EPEVTQTPSHQVTQMGQEVILRCVPISNHLYFYWYRQILGQKVEFLVSFYNNEISEKSEIFDDQFSVERPDGSNFTLKIRSTKLEDSAMYFCASSEDAHNEQFFGPGTRLTVL.

J is TRBJ1-5 and V is TRBV7-2; TRBD1 agrees at 9 bases. CDR3 length equals 13 residues. Per the germline V gene, CDR1 is SGHTA and CDR2 is FQGNSA. Losses at the gene ends were 5 bases for V and 7 bases for J; bases not matched to a gene: 3. The chain's CDR3 is CASSGDRAQPQHF. CDR3 sequence (DNA): TGTGCCAGCAGCGGGGACAGGGCCCAGCCCCAGCATTTT.

The chain couples TRBV7-2 to TRBJ2-4, with D perhaps matching TRBD2 (6 bases). The CDR3 length is 16 residues. Germline CDR1 reads SGHTA; CDR2 reads FQGNSA. V lost 1 base and J 6 bases, leaving 16 bases between the germline ends. DNA for the CDR3: TGTGCCAGCAGCTTAGTTGGAGGGGCCGGAATAAACATTCAGTACTTC. This sequence encodes CASSLVGGAGINIQYF.

This clonotype was observed a handful of times. This chain connects TRBV29-1 to TRBJ1-2; D gene ambiguous. V was pared by 4 bases and J by 6 bases, with 12 bases between. This CDR3 is built from 12 residues. Germline CDR1 is SQVTM and CDR2 is ANQGSEA. The DNA of the CDR3 is TGCAGCGTTGTCCGGGGAGTGGATGGCTACACCTTC. Translating it yields CSVVRGVDGYTF.

This clonotype appeared a few times. This sequence joins TRBV5-1 and TRBJ2-2; D is uncertain. V gave up 1 base and J gave up 1 base, with 5 bases separating them. The CDR3 consists of 14 residues. The germline V gene has CDR1 SGHRS and CDR2 YFSETQ. CDR3 coding DNA: TGCGCCAGCAGCTTGTCAGTGAACACCGGGGAGCTGTTTTTT. Protein: CASSLSVNTGELFF.

This chain connects TRBV4-1 to TRBJ1-2; 10 bases match TRBD1. V lost 4 bases, J lost 0 bases, and 8 bases stayed unmatched. Per the germline V gene, CDR1 is MGHRA and CDR2 is YSYEKL. This CDR3 spans 17 amino acids. The CDR3 bases are TGCGCCAGCAGCCCTCAGCTGGACAGGGGGGCTAACTATGGCTACACCTTC. This encodes CASSPQLDRGANYGYTF.

This clonotype occurred many times. The V and J genes are TRBV7-9 and TRBJ2-2; 8 nucleotides align to TRBD1. The CDR3 contains 15 residues. Germline V gives CDR1 SEHNR, CDR2 FQNEAQ (reference sequence). V was pared by 1 base and J by 7 bases, with 5 bases of the junction left unmatched. CDR3 region: CASSLVGGQGGELFF. The CDR3 DNA reads as TGTGCCAGCAGCTTAGTAGGTGGACAGGGCGGGGAGCTGTTTTTT.

This clonotype was seen ten or more times. V usage is TRBV7-9 and J usage is TRBJ1-4; perhaps TRBD1 as D (5 bases). The CDR3 has 15 amino acids. The ends were cut back, 1 base at V and 8 bases at J, with 14 bases in the middle. Germline V gene sequence: CDR1 SEHNR, CDR2 FQNEAQ (reference sequence). In DNA, the CDR3 is TGTGCCAGCAGCTTAGGTGCAGGGAACGACGAAAAACTGTTTTTT. Its translation: CASSLGAGNDEKLFF.

This clonotype showed up many times. The chain has TRBV20-1 and TRBJ1-1; possible D gene TRBD1, 5 bases. Trimming pared 1 base from V and 3 bases from J, leaving 15 bases between. The CDR3 covers 15 residues. The germline CDR1 and CDR2 sequences are DFQATT and SNEGSKA (reference sequence). CDR3 coding DNA: TGCAGTGCTAGAGCTTGGGGGATCAGGGACACTGAAGCTTTCTTT. This translates into CSARAWGIRDTEAFF.

Of note for this clonotype: The final CDR3 position lacks the conserved phenylalanine or tryptophan, pointing to a likely read error. This chain connects TRBV12-3 or TRBV12-4 to TRBJ1-2; 8 bases match TRBD1. With 6 bases clipped from V and 3 bases from J, the junction kept 3 bases outside the gene matches. This CDR3 spans 13 amino acids. CDR3 nucleotides: TGTGCCAGCAGCCCGACAGGGGACTATGGCTACACCTAC. It translates to CASSPTGDYGYTY.

This chain connects TRBV5-5 to TRBJ1-6; possible D gene TRBD1, 5 bases. Trimming stripped 2 bases from V and 6 bases from J, with 12 bases between. Germline CDR1 and CDR2: SGHKS and YYEKEE (reference sequence). This CDR3 has 15 residues. In DNA, the CDR3 is TGTGCCAGCAGCTTCGGGGGTTTTCGTAATTCACCCCTCCACTTT. Translated, it gives CASSFGGFRNSPLHF.

This clonotype came up many times. The CDR3 DNA reads TGTGCCAGCGGGAACAATGAGCAGTTCTTC. It encodes CASGNNEQFF. The chain employs TRBV14 and TRBJ2-1; D is unclear. V lost 8 bases to trimming and J lost 5 bases, with 4 bases between them. In germline, CDR1 is SGHDN, CDR2 FVKESK. The CDR3 consists of 10 residues.

This chain links TRBV7-2 with TRBJ2-5; 11 bases line up with TRBD2. The V and J ends lost 5 bases and 6 bases, in that order; junction bases with no gene match: 11. In germline, CDR1 is SGHTA, CDR2 FQGNSA. The CDR3 is 16 amino acids. The CDR3, as DNA: TGTGCCAGCAGCCCGTGGGCTAGCGGGGGGAAAAAGACCCAGTACTTC. It yields the protein CASSPWASGGKKTQYF.

CDR3 coding DNA: TGTGCCAGCAGCCACGGTGTTTTAGGCGTGGGACAGGCCTGGGGCACTGAAGCTTTCTTT. This translates into CASSHGVLGVGQAWGTEAFF. This chain uses TRBV14 with TRBJ1-1; 8 bases are a match to TRBD1. Per the germline V gene, CDR1 is SGHDN and CDR2 is FVKESK. This CDR3 contains 20 residues. The V segment lost 3 bases and the J segment 4 bases; nucleotides outside the gene matches: 22.

Points on this clonotype: Lacking the conserved final phenylalanine or tryptophan, this CDR3 likely reflects a read error. The rearrangement joins TRBV7-2 to TRBJ2-3; tentative D call: TRBD1 (5 bases). Germline V gene sequence: CDR1 SGHTA, CDR2 FQGNSA. V was trimmed by 3 bases and J by 3 bases, leaving 7 bases between them. The CDR3 is 13 amino acids. The CDR3 region is CASSLQGTDTQYL. CDR3 nucleotides: TGTGCCAGCAGCTTGCAGGGTACAGATACGCAGTATTTG.

Here the CDR3 DNA reads TGCGCCAGCAGCCAACTGACTAGCGGGGCGGGTGATGAGCAGTTCTTC. Protein sequence: CASSQLTSGAGDEQFF. The V gene is TRBV4-1, the J gene TRBJ2-1; TRBD2 agrees at 11 bases. V was clipped by 2 bases and J by 8 bases; unmatched bases: 8. The CDR3 runs to 16 residues. Per germline, CDR1 MGHRA and CDR2 YSYEKL.

This clonotype was detected many times. The V gene is TRBV5-1, the J gene TRBJ1-1; D not resolved. V dropped 2 bases and J dropped 4 bases, with 9 bases sitting between them. The CDR3 length is 13 residues. Germline CDR1 SGHRS, CDR2 YFSETQ. CDR3 sequence: CASSFIEGTEAFF. CDR3 coding DNA: TGCGCCAGCAGCTTCATCGAGGGCACTGAAGCTTTCTTT.

V and J are TRBV18 and TRBJ1-2; no firm D call. The V end lost 5 bases, the J end lost 2 bases, and 18 bases lay between the germline ends. This CDR3 region has 16 residues. Germline V CDR1 and CDR2: KGHSH, LQKENI. CDR3: CASSSTPGRSNYGYTF. The DNA of the CDR3 is TGTGCCAGCTCATCGACGCCCGGGAGAAGCAACTATGGCTACACCTTC.